This is a list of T cell receptor beta chains from one sample in a study of T cell responses to AZD1222 COVID-19 vaccine. Sequenced by immunoSEQ multiplex PCR; TCRdb stores in-frame clones only, minus some. The sample shows 80,000 or so clones, around 90% of them seen only once. The sequences come from peripheral blood, collected on day 0 of AZD1222 vaccination. Receptors originate from an adult in good health. The CDR3 runs from the conserved cysteine through the conserved F or W. D genes are given only for firm matches. Clone size, where shown, is once, few, many, or a class for clones that have expanded.

v_gene	abundance	d_gene	j_gene	CDR3aa	CDR3nt
TRBV5-1	NA	NA	TRBJ1-2	CASSPGLVEYGYTF	TGCGCCAGCAGTCCGGGCCTCGTGGAGTATGGCTACACCTTC
TRBV5-1	NA	TRBD1	TRBJ1-6	CASSLADRESPLHF	TGCGCCAGCAGCTTGGCCGACAGGGAATCACCCCTCCACTTT
TRBV5-1	NA	NA	TRBJ2-5	CASSFGRGAQETQYF	TGCGCCAGCAGCTTTGGGAGGGGGGCCCAAGAGACCCAGTACTTC
TRBV20-1	NA	TRBD1	TRBJ1-5	CSASATGGDQPQHF	TGCAGTGCTAGTGCGACAGGGGGCGATCAGCCCCAGCATTTT
TRBV2	NA	NA	TRBJ1-1	CASSDHGARRTDEAFF	TGTGCCAGCAGTGATCACGGGGCGCGAAGGACAGATGAAGCTTTCTTT
TRBV27	NA	TRBD1	TRBJ2-1	CASSLRTGSSYNEQFF	TGTGCCAGCAGTCTCAGGACAGGTAGCTCCTACAATGAGCAGTTCTTC
TRBV7-3	NA	TRBD1	TRBJ2-4	CASSGGPGGNIQYF	TGTGCCAGCAGTGGTGGGCCAGGGGGTAACATTCAGTACTTC
TRBV7-8	few	NA	TRBJ1-4	CASSYQGGPNEKLFF	TGTGCCAGCAGCTATCAAGGGGGGCCGAATGAAAAACTGTTTTTT
TRBV19	NA	TRBD2	TRBJ2-2	CASSPQGLAGAGELFF	TGTGCCAGTAGTCCCCAGGGACTAGCGGGAGCCGGGGAGCTGTTTTTT
TRBV11-2	NA	TRBD1	TRBJ1-1	CASTDPGTGRVVGTEAFF	TGTGCCAGCACCGATCCCGGGACAGGGAGGGTAGTGGGCACTGAAGCTTTCTTT
TRBV7-2	NA	NA	TRBJ2-2	CASSLFSGVANTGELFF	TGTGCCAGCAGCTTATTTAGTGGGGTCGCGAACACCGGGGAGCTGTTTTTT
TRBV19	NA	TRBD1	TRBJ1-6	CASKDRSALHF	TGTGCCAGTAAGGACAGGTCAGCCCTCCACTTT
TRBV7-2	once	TRBD2	TRBJ2-1	CASSNQAGGPYEQFF	TGTGCCAGCAGTAATCAAGCGGGAGGGCCTTATGAGCAGTTCTTC